Each of the 23 T cell receptor beta chains below was sequenced from the same sample in a study of STAT5B mutations in CD4+ large granular lymphocyte leukemia. Sequencing used immunoSEQ multiplex PCR; TCRdb keeps in-frame clones, though not all of them. The sample has about 48,000 clones, around 70% seen once. The sequenced sample was CD4+ T cells from blood buffy coats. These receptor sequences come from a human donor in good health.

This clone has a single count. The V and J genes are TRBV7-8 and TRBJ1-2, with D possibly matching TRBD1 (5 bases). V dropped 5 bases and J dropped 4 bases, with 17 bases sitting between them. CDR3 length: 15 amino acids. Germline loops: CDR1 SGHVS, CDR2 FQNEAQ. DNA of the CDR3: TGTGCCAGCAGCCGAGACGGGACGAAGATCTATGGCTACACCTTC. Its protein product is CASSRDGTKIYGYTF. The complete variable domain, with remaining parts taken from reference TRBV7-8 and TRBJ1-2, reads GAGVSQSPRYKVAKRGQDVALRCDPISGHVSLFWYQQALGQGPEFLTYFQNEAQLDKSGLPSDRFFAERPEGSVSTLKIQRTQQEDSAVYLCASSRDGTKIYGYTFGSGTRLTVV.

The J gene is TRBJ1-1, the V gene TRBV7-3; weak D call: TRBD1 (5 bases). Germline V gene sequence: CDR1 SGHTA, CDR2 FQGTGA. The CDR3 consists of 13 residues. Trimming left V 3 bases short and J 4 bases short, with 9 bases between. CDR3 coding DNA: TGTGCCAGCAGCTTGACGGGGGGCACTGAAGCTTTCTTT. This translates into CASSLTGGTEAFF.

This clone qualifies as medium-sized. CDR3 sequence: CASSESGSERGEQFF. In DNA form, the CDR3 reads TGTGCCAGCAGTGAGAGCGGATCGGAGAGGGGTGAGCAGTTCTTC. This rearrangement joins TRBV6-1 to TRBJ2-1; tentatively, D is TRBD1 or TRBD2 (5 bases each). The CDR3 runs to 15 residues. The V end was cut by 3 bases, the J end by 9 bases, with 18 bases between. Germline V CDR1 and CDR2: MNHNS, SASEGT.

J is TRBJ2-3 and V is TRBV7-9; a weak D match, TRBD1 (5 bases). The V gene's germline CDR1 is SEHNR and CDR2 FQNEAQ (reference sequence). This CDR3 contains 15 residues. Trimming cost V 5 bases and J 3 bases, with 15 bases left between them. The CDR3 DNA reads TGTGCCAGCAGCGCAGGGATTGTCGGTACAGATACGCAGTATTTT. This translates into CASSAGIVGTDTQYF. The entire variable domain, with the rest obtained from reference TRBV7-9 and TRBJ2-3, is as follows: DTGVSQNPRHKITKRGQNVTFRCDPISEHNRLYWYRQTLGQGPEFLTYFQNEAQLEKSRLLSDRFSAERPKGSFSTLEIQRTEQGDSAMYLCASSAGIVGTDTQYFGPGTRLTVL.

The chain carries TRBV7-2 and TRBJ1-2, with unresolved D. V shed 2 bases and J shed 8 bases, with 12 bases lying between them. CDR1 and CDR2 from the germline V gene are SGHTA and FQGNSA. This CDR3 is built from 13 residues. CDR3 nucleotide sequence: TGTGCCAGCAGCTTATCTGGCCAGATAGGCTACACCTTC. It yields the protein CASSLSGQIGYTF.

A few counts support this clone. The chain uses TRBV27 and TRBJ2-7; D uncertain. The CDR3 contains 11 residues. Germline V gives CDR1 MNHEY, CDR2 SMNVEV (reference sequence). V lost 3 bases, J lost 5 bases, and 5 bases lay in between. CDR3 loop: CASSFEDEQYF. CDR3 coding DNA: TGTGCCAGCAGTTTTGAGGACGAGCAGTACTTC.

The chain recombines TRBV18 with TRBJ2-7; D unclear. Trimming took 3 bases from V and 3 from J, leaving 9 bases between them. Per the germline V gene, CDR1 is KGHSH and CDR2 is LQKENI. The CDR3 has 13 residues. CDR3 region: CASSPGLFYEQYV. The CDR3 DNA follows: TGTGCCAGCTCACCCGGGCTTTTCTACGAGCAGTACGTC.

With regard to this clone: At the DNA level, this CDR3 is encoded by other sequences in the same sample as well. The CDR3 reads CASSPQGTGELFF. CDR3 nucleotides: TGTGCCAGTAGTCCTCAGGGGACCGGGGAGCTGTTTTTT. The chain uses TRBV19 and TRBJ2-2, with D perhaps matching TRBD1 (6 bases). Germline V gives CDR1 LNHDA, CDR2 SQIVND (reference sequence). This CDR3 comprises 13 residues. V shed 5 bases and J shed 5 bases, with 9 bases lying between them.

This clone was counted a single time. The chain couples TRBV7-3 to TRBJ1-1; D remains unclear. Germline CDR1 is SGHTA and CDR2 is FQGTGA. This CDR3 is built from 13 residues. V was trimmed by 8 bases and J by 4 bases, leaving 14 bases between them. Here the CDR3 reads CASAQAGGTEAFF. CDR3 DNA: TGTGCCAGCGCCCAGGCAGGAGGCACTGAAGCTTTCTTT.

V usage is TRBV6-1 and J usage is TRBJ1-2, with a possible D match to TRBD1 (5 bases). The germline gives CDR1 MNHNS, CDR2 SASEGT. V lost 1 base, J lost 4 bases, and 13 bases lay in between. The CDR3 runs 15 residues. The CDR3 DNA follows: TGTGCCAGCAGTGAAGTCAGGACAAACCTCTATGGCTACACCTTC. Translated, it gives CASSEVRTNLYGYTF.

The J gene is TRBJ2-7, the V gene TRBV7-9; possible D gene TRBD1, 6 bases. The CDR3 consists of 13 residues. Per germline, CDR1 SEHNR and CDR2 FQNEAQ (reference sequence). V was shortened by 3 bases and J by 6 bases, with 12 bases between the two germline ends. CDR3 sequence: CASSLVDSAEQYV. In DNA form, the CDR3 reads TGTGCCAGCAGCTTGGTGGACAGTGCCGAGCAGTACGTC.

The rearrangement joins TRBV5-1 to TRBJ1-1; D possibly corresponds to TRBD1 (5 bases). Germline V gives CDR1 SGHRS, CDR2 YFSETQ. Deletions cut 7 bases from V and 2 bases from J, with 12 bases between. The CDR3 totals 13 residues. CDR3 DNA: TGCGCCAGCCATATCGGGGCCAACACTGAAGCTTTCTTT. It specifies CASHIGANTEAFF.

This clone has a handful of counts. The rearrangement links TRBV19 to TRBJ1-2; 7 nucleotides align to TRBD1. CDR3 length: 15 amino acids. The germline V gene has CDR1 LNHDA and CDR2 SQIVND (reference sequence). V gave up 5 bases and J gave up 7 bases; unmatched junction bases: 13. The CDR3 nucleotides read TGTGCCAGTAGTCCATTTCCGGGACAGTCCTCTGGCTACACCTTC. This sequence encodes CASSPFPGQSSGYTF.

This CDR3 reads CASSLNGWGDTGELFF. Written as DNA, the CDR3 is TGTGCCAGCAGCTTAAATGGGTGGGGAGACACCGGGGAGCTGTTTTTT. The V call is TRBV7-3, the J call TRBJ2-2; a weak D match, TRBD2 (5 bases). The germline CDR1 and CDR2 sequences are SGHTA and FQGTGA. Deletions cut 1 base from V and 3 bases from J, with 12 bases between. CDR3 length equals 16 residues.

This chain links TRBV7-9 with TRBJ1-2; D gene unclear. The CDR3 runs 12 residues. From germline, CDR1 is SEHNR and CDR2 FQNEAQ (reference sequence). Deletions cut 2 bases from V and 6 bases from J, with 7 bases between. CDR3 nucleotide sequence: TGTGCCAGCAGCTTACACGGCGATGGCTACACCTTC. Translated, it gives CASSLHGDGYTF.

The chain recombines TRBV9 with TRBJ1-2; the D is unclear. The CDR3 runs to 15 residues. V lost 0 bases to trimming and J lost 5 bases, with 14 bases between them. Germline values: CDR1 SGDLS, CDR2 YYNGEE. CDR3 in amino acids: CASSVVIGRNYGYTF. The CDR3 nucleotides are TGTGCCAGCAGCGTAGTTATCGGGAGGAATTATGGCTACACCTTC.

This clone was detected a few times. V is TRBV5-1 and J is TRBJ1-1, with D unresolved. Trimming removed 7 bases at V and 0 bases at J, with 10 bases between. The germline gives CDR1 SGHRS, CDR2 YFSETQ. The CDR3 has 13 residues. The CDR3 is CASRDGMNTEAFF. Here the CDR3 DNA reads TGCGCCAGCCGAGACGGTATGAACACTGAAGCTTTCTTT.

This chain links TRBV6-5 with TRBJ1-1, with TRBD1 as a possible D gene (5 bases). Trimming removed 6 bases from V and 2 bases from J, with 13 bases in between. This CDR3 contains 14 residues. Germline lookup yields CDR1 MNHEY and CDR2 SVGAGI. This chain's CDR3 is CASSPGTANTEAFF. In DNA form, the CDR3 reads TGTGCCAGCAGCCCCGGGACGGCAAACACTGAAGCTTTCTTT.

This chain joins TRBV5-4 and TRBJ2-5; D is unresolved. V dropped 0 bases and J dropped 5 bases, with 17 bases sitting between them. Germline V gene data show CDR1 as SGHNT and CDR2 as YYREEE (reference sequence). The CDR3 is 16 amino acids. CDR3 sequence (DNA): TGTGCCAGCAGCTTGGGTGACCTCCGACTTGAGGAGACCCAGTACTTC. Amino acid sequence: CASSLGDLRLEETQYF.

The gene calls are TRBV29-1 and TRBJ2-7, with D perhaps TRBD1 or TRBD2 (6 bases each). The V gene lost 4 bases and the J gene lost 5 bases, with 21 bases spanning the gap. Germline CDR1 and CDR2: SQVTM and ANQGSEA. There are 15 residues in the CDR3. CDR3 amino acids: CSVVRALGGHHEQYF. The CDR3 DNA follows: TGCAGCGTTGTGAGAGCGCTTGGGGGGCACCACGAGCAGTACTTC.

In this sample, this clone turned up a few times. The rearrangement joins TRBV7-2 to TRBJ1-6; D unresolved. The CDR3 runs 14 residues. V was shortened by 4 bases and J by 8 bases, with 12 bases between the two germline ends. Germline assignment: CDR1 SGHTA and CDR2 FQGNSA. The DNA for the CDR3 is TGTGCCAGCAGCTCCGTGTTTGGCGATTCACCCCTCCACTTT. Residues: CASSSVFGDSPLHF.

This clone was seen a single time. This chain connects TRBV5-4 to TRBJ2-2; possibly TRBD1 for D (6 bases). Germline lookup yields CDR1 SGHNT and CDR2 YYREEE (reference sequence). The V gene lost 2 bases and the J gene lost 5 bases, with 13 bases spanning the gap. This CDR3 is 15 amino acids long. CDR3 protein: CASSLGGSGTGELFF. For the CDR3, the DNA is TGTGCCAGCAGCTTAGGGGGATCGGGTACCGGGGAGCTGTTTTTT.

The chain carries TRBV19 and TRBJ2-5, with D perhaps TRBD2 (6 bases). Germline-derived CDR1 and CDR2 are LNHDA and SQIVND (reference sequence). Trimming took off 5 bases at V and 3 bases at J, with 13 bases between the two ends. The CDR3 contains 14 residues. The CDR3 DNA follows: TGTGCCAGTAGTCCGGTGGTAGCGGAAGAGACCCAGTACTTC. This translates into CASSPVVAEETQYF.